This T cell receptor (beta chain) was retrieved from a study of blood T cell repertoires in COVID-19. Looking at the study overall: Nucleic acid was either cDNA or gDNA, and it came from T cells, B-cell-depleted T cells, or PBMCs.

The data were produced by immunoSEQ multiplex PCR, yet TCRdb's version contains in-frame clones alone and is incomplete. Of around 250,000 clones detected, around four fifths appear once; the ten largest clones hold 15%. CDR1 is SGHRS and CDR2 is YFSETQ in the germline V gene. CDR3 length: 15 amino acids. Trimming took 4 bases from V and 1 from J; bases not matched to a gene: 6. The sequenced sample was PBMCs or T cells enriched from blood (not recorded which). This receptor was obtained from a man in his forties who had recovered from COVID-19. V and J are TRBV5-1 and TRBJ1-1; 8 bases fit TRBD1. The CDR3 DNA sequence: TGCGCCAGCAGCACCCAGGGACAGGAGAACACTGAAGCTTTCTTT. This sequence encodes CASSTQGQENTEAFF.